The 9 T cell receptor beta chains below all came from one sample that was sequenced in a study of healthy donors' naive CD4 and CD8 T cells. Starting from about 0.45 ug of total RNA, TCR libraries were made with linear amplification. Via MiXCR, TCRdb re-called the reads, giving one row per CDR3 protein. The repertoire has 180,000 or so distinct CDR3 sequences, under 85% of them found once; the top ten carry 2% to 2.5%. The sample was naive CD4+ and CD8+ T cells sorted from blood, pooled from several donors. Source of these receptors: a pool of human donors in good health; the sample pools cells from several healthy donors.

CDR3 DNA sequence: TGTGCCAGTAGTATAGCAGGGGCCCAAGAGACCCAGTACTTC. Its protein is CASSIAGAQETQYF. This chain links TRBV19 with TRBJ2-5, with D perhaps TRBD1 (6 bases). Germline loops: CDR1 LNHDA, CDR2 SQIVND (reference sequence). The germline V and J ends were trimmed by 1 base and 1 base, with 7 bases remaining between them. The CDR3 consists of 14 residues.

The CDR3 loop reads CASAEQAESYGYTF. The CDR3 nucleotides are TGTGCCAGCGCCGAGCAGGCGGAATCCTATGGCTACACCTTC. V usage is TRBV19 and J usage is TRBJ1-2, with D hard to call. The CDR3 is made up of 14 amino acids. The V and J ends lost 9 bases and 4 bases respectively, with 18 bases between them. Germline V gene sequence: CDR1 LNHDA, CDR2 SQIVND (reference sequence).

The chain is built from TRBV19 and TRBJ1-5; D unclear. V lost 1 base and J lost 4, with 5 bases in between. CDR1 LNHDA and CDR2 SQIVND come from the germline V gene (reference sequence). The CDR3 sequence is 13 residues long. Here the CDR3 DNA reads TGTGCCAGTAGTATAGGTGCGAATCAGCCCCAGCATTTT. It is translated as CASSIGANQPQHF.

The CDR3 DNA reads TGTGCCAGCAGTTCGGACAGGCAAGGAAACACCATATATTTT. This gives the protein CASSSDRQGNTIYF. V and J are TRBV6-6 and TRBJ1-3; 7 nucleotides line up with TRBD1. Germline lookup yields CDR1 MNHNY and CDR2 SVGAGI (reference sequence). CDR3 length equals 14 residues. V was clipped by 4 bases and J by 4 bases; unmatched bases: 4.

This chain links TRBV29-1 with TRBJ2-5; tentative D call: TRBD2 (5 bases). CDR1 and CDR2 (germline): SQVTM, ANQGSEA. V was trimmed by 4 bases and J by 0 bases, leaving 12 bases between them. The CDR3 is 14 residues long. CDR3 loop: CSVAEGEDQETQYF. The CDR3 DNA reads TGCAGCGTTGCCGAGGGAGAAGACCAAGAGACCCAGTACTTC.

The chain joins TRBV6-1 to TRBJ1-4; D remains ambiguous. V shed 5 bases and J shed 12 bases, with 13 bases lying between them. From germline, CDR1 is MNHNS and CDR2 SASEGT. This CDR3 has 12 amino acids. Here the CDR3 DNA reads TGTGCCAGCAGTTTGTCCTACTGGGAACTGTTTTTT. It is translated as CASSLSYWELFF.

The CDR3 loop is CASRPWDRATDTQYF. The CDR3 DNA sequence: TGTGCCAGCAGGCCCTGGGACAGGGCGACAGATACGCAGTATTTT. V and J are TRBV19 and TRBJ2-3, with 9 bases identical to TRBD1. This CDR3 is built from 15 residues. CDR1 is LNHDA, CDR2 SQIVND, per germline (reference sequence). J gave up 3 bases and V 9 bases, and 10 bases lay outside the gene matches.

A few counts support this clonotype. The V call is TRBV6-8, the J call TRBJ2-1, with D possibly TRBD1 on 5 matching bases. This CDR3 is built from 12 residues. The germline CDR1 and CDR2 sequences are MNHGY and SAAAGT. V was shortened by 5 bases and J by 10 bases, with 12 bases between the two germline ends. The CDR3 DNA follows: TGTGCCAGCAGTACAGGAGCCTGGGAGCAGTTCTTC. Its translation is CASSTGAWEQFF.

This clonotype was picked up one time. This rearrangement joins TRBV30 to TRBJ2-2; D ambiguous. V was shortened by 3 bases and J by 4 bases, with 6 bases between the two germline ends. CDR1 and CDR2 from the germline V gene are GTSNPN and SVGIG (reference sequence). This CDR3 is 12 amino acids long. The CDR3 region has the DNA TGTGCCTGGAGACTTACCACCGGGGAGCTGTTTTTT. Translating gives CAWRLTTGELFF.